Described below is a single T cell receptor beta chain sequence and its context. Its antigen remains unknown. This specimen comes from a study of CXCR3-negative and CXCR3-positive naive CD8 T cells. Findings of the study overall: Naive cells with CXCR3 showed TRB CDR3s that were more hydrophobic than those in CXCR3-negative naive cells.

In preparing the TRB cDNA libraries, 5' RACE with UMI labels was used. TCRdb reprocessed the 5' RACE reads, with one entry per CDR3 protein and no DNA. This listing includes 150,000 or so distinct CDR3 sequences. Germline V gives CDR1 SGDLS, CDR2 YYNGEE. The CDR3 totals 19 residues. The chain is built from TRBV9 and TRBJ2-1; TCRdb calls TRBD1, which cannot be checked without DNA. This receptor was identified in a human donor in good health. Some clones in this sample may be carry-over from other donors' samples. What was sequenced was naive CXCR3+ CD8+ T cells from blood. Regarding subset: CD45RO-CCR7+CD27+CD95- naive CD8+ T cells expressing CXCR3 (TNR3+). CDR3 residues: CASSVAGQGKTGSYNEQFF.